This TCR beta chain was obtained from a study of cytomegalovirus exposure and HLA in healthy donors. The donors formed part of the roughly 110-subject validation cohort, distinct from the approximately 640-subject first cohort. Generated by immunoSEQ multiplex PCR, the TCRdb table keeps only in-frame clones and is missing some. The sample shows 50,000 to 65,000 clones, over 90% of them seen only once. Sequenced: PBMCs. The sequence was collected from a woman in her late teens or twenties in good health and CMV-seropositive.

The CDR3 region is CASSGKGVLAGGWSYEQYF. The DNA for the CDR3 is TGTGCCAGCAGTGGGAAGGGAGTACTAGCGGGGGGCTGGAGCTACGAGCAGTACTTC. The rearrangement joins TRBV6-1 to TRBJ2-7; 12 bases are a match to TRBD2. The germline CDR1 and CDR2 sequences are MNHNS and SASEGT. This CDR3 spans 19 amino acids. V lost 4 bases to trimming and J lost 3 bases; unmatched junction nucleotides: 16.